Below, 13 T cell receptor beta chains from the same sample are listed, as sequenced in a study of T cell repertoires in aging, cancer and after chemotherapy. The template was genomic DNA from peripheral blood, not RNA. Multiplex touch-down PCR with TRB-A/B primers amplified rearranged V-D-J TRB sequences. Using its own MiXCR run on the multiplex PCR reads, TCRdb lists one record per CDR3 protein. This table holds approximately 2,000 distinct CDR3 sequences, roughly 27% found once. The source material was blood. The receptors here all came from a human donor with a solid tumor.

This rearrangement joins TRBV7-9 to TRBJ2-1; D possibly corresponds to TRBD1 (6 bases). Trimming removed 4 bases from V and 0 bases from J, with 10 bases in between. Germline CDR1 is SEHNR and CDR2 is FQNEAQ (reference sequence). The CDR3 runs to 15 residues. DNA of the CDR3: TGTGCCAGCAGCTCACAGGGAAGCTCCTACAATGAGCAGTTCTTC. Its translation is CASSSQGSSYNEQFF.

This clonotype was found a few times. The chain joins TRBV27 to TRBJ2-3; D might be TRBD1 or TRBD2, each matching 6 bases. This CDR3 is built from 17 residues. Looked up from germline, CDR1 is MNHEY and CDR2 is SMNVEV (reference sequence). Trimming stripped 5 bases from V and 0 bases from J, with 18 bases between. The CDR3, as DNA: TGTGCCAGCAGTGTTAGAAAAGGGGGGCCTAGCACAGATACGCAGTATTTT. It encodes CASSVRKGGPSTDTQYF.

This CDR3 reads CASSLQRLNTEAFF. The CDR3 DNA reads TGTGCCAGCAGCTTACAGAGATTGAACACTGAAGCTTTCTTT. This chain links TRBV7-2 with TRBJ1-1; D remains unclear. Germline CDR1 and CDR2: SGHTA and FQGNSA. This CDR3 is 14 amino acids long. V lost 2 bases and J lost 0, with 7 bases in between. The full variable domain, its missing parts supplied by reference TRBV7-2 and TRBJ1-1, is GAGVSQSPSNKVTEKGKDVELRCDPISGHTALYWYRQSLGQGLEFLIYFQGNSAPDKSGLPSDRFSAERTGGSVSTLTIQRTQQEDSAVYLCASSLQRLNTEAFFGQGTRLTVV.

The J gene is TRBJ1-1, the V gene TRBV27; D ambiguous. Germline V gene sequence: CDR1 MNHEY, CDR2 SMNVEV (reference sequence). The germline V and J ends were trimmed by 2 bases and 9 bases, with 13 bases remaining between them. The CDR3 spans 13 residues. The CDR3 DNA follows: TGTGCCAGCAGTTTAGGGGTCCTAACGCAAGCTTTCTTT. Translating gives CASSLGVLTQAFF.

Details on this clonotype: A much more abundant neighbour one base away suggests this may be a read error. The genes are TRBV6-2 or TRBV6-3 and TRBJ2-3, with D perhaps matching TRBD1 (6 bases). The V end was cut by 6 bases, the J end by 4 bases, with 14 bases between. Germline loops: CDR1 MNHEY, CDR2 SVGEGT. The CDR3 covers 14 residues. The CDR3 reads CASRGPDRSDTQYF. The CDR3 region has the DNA TGTGCCAGCAGGGGCCCGGACAGATCAGATACGCAGTATTTT.

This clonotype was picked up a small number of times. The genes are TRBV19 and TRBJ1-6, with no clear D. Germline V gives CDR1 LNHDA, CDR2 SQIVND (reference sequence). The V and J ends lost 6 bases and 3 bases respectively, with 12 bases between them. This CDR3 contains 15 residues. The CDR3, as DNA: TGTGCCAGTAGGGCGACGGGCAACTATAATTCACCCCTCCACTTT. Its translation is CASRATGNYNSPLHF.

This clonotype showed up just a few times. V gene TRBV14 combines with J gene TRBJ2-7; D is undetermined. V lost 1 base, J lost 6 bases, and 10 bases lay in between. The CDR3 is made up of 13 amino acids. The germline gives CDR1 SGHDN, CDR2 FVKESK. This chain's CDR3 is CASSQVRFAEQYF. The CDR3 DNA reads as TGTGCCAGCAGCCAAGTAAGATTTGCCGAGCAGTACTTC.

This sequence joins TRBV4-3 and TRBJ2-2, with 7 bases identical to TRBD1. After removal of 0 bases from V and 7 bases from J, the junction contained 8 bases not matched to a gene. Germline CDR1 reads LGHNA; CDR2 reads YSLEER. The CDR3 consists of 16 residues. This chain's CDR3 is CASSQDGPGGIGELFF. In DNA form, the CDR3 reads TGCGCCAGCAGCCAAGACGGGCCAGGGGGAATCGGGGAGCTGTTTTTT.

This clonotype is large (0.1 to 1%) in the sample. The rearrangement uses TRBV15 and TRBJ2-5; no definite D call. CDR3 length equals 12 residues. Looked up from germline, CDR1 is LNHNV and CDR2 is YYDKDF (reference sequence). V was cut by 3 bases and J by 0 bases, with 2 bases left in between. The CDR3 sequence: CATSRDQETQYF. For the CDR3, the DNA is TGTGCCACCAGCAGGGACCAAGAGACCCAGTACTTC.

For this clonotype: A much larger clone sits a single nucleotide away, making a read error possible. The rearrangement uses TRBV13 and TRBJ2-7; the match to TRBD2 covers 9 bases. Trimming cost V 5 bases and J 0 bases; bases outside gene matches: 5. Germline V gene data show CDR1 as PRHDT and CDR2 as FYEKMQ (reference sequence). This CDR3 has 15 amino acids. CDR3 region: CASSAGGGPSYEQYF. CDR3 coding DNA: TGTGCCAGCAGCGCGGGGGGGGGACCCTCCTACGAGCAGTACTTC.

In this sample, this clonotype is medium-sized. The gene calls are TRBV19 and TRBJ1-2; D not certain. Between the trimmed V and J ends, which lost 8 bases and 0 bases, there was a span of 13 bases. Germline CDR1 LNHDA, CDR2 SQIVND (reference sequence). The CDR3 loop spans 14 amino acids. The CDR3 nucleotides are TGTGCCAGTGCCCGCTCCAGAGCTAACTATGGCTACACCTTC. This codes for CASARSRANYGYTF.

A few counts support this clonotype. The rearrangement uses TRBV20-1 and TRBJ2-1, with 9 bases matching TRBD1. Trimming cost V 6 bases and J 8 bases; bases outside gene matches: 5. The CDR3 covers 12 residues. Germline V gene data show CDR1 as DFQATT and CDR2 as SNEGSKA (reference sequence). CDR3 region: CSAGQGWDEQFF. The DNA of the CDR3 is TGCAGTGCGGGACAGGGTTGGGATGAGCAGTTCTTC.

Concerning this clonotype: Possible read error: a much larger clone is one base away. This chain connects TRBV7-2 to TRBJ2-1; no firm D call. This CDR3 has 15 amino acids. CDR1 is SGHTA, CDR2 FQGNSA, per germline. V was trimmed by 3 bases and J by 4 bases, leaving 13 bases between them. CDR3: CASSFFTFHYNEQFF. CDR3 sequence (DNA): TGTGCCAGCAGCTTTTTCACTTTTCATTACAATGAGCAGTTCTTC.